Listed below are T cell receptor beta chains from one sample, sequenced in a study of blood T cell repertoires in COVID-19. Method: immunoSEQ multiplex PCR; TCRdb's copy keeps in-frame clones and lacks some. The profile covers approximately 190,000 clones, with roughly 86% appearing a single time and less than 6.5% taken by the ten largest. Sequencing used peripheral blood. The receptors come from a woman in her 70s with active or convalescent COVID-19. Both conserved end residues are part of each CDR3. Each record gives: clone size, J gene, D gene, V gene, CDR3 DNA, CDR3 protein. A D gene is named only where the DNA matches it firmly. The size field is filled for only some rows; it gives once, few, many or a size class.

abundance: .
j_gene: TRBJ1-3
d_gene: .
v_gene: TRBV7-2
CDR3nt: TGTGCCAGCAGCTTAGATGGAGGTTTCTCTGGAAACACCATATATTTT
CDR3aa: CASSLDGGFSGNTIYF

abundance: few
j_gene: TRBJ2-2
d_gene: TRBD1
v_gene: TRBV24-1
CDR3nt: TGTGCCACCAAGGACAGGGACACCGGGGAGCTGTTTTTT
CDR3aa: CATKDRDTGELFF

abundance: .
j_gene: TRBJ1-2
d_gene: .
v_gene: TRBV7-2
CDR3nt: TGTGCCAGCAGCTTAGGATTGGCCTATGGCTACACCTTC
CDR3aa: CASSLGLAYGYTF

abundance: .
j_gene: TRBJ1-2
d_gene: .
v_gene: TRBV7-9
CDR3nt: TGTGCCAGCAGCTCCACTAACTATGGCTACACCTTC
CDR3aa: CASSSTNYGYTF

abundance: .
j_gene: TRBJ1-1
d_gene: .
v_gene: TRBV28
CDR3nt: TGTGCCAGCAGTTCAGGTCTGAACACTGAAGCTTTCTTT
CDR3aa: CASSSGLNTEAFF

abundance: few
j_gene: TRBJ1-4
d_gene: .
v_gene: TRBV7-9
CDR3nt: TGTGCCAGCAGCCCACAGGGTGCAACTAATGAAAAACTGTTTTTT
CDR3aa: CASSPQGATNEKLFF

abundance: once
j_gene: TRBJ1-4
d_gene: .
v_gene: TRBV6-5
CDR3nt: TGTGCCAGCAGACCCCAGGGGTTTAATGAAAAACTGTTTTTT
CDR3aa: CASRPQGFNEKLFF

abundance: .
j_gene: TRBJ1-1
d_gene: TRBD1
v_gene: TRBV28
CDR3nt: TGTGCCAGCAGCTCGGACAGGGTGACTGAAGCTTTCTTT
CDR3aa: CASSSDRVTEAFF

abundance: .
j_gene: TRBJ1-2
d_gene: .
v_gene: TRBV19
CDR3nt: TGTGCCAGTAGTATAGATCAGACGACTGGACTACGTGGCTACACCTTC
CDR3aa: CASSIDQTTGLRGYTF

abundance: .
j_gene: TRBJ1-3
d_gene: .
v_gene: TRBV28
CDR3nt: TGTGCCAGCAGCCTTTTTACAGGGAGCTCTGGAAACACCATATATTTT
CDR3aa: CASSLFTGSSGNTIYF

abundance: .
j_gene: TRBJ2-7
d_gene: TRBD1
v_gene: TRBV12-5
CDR3nt: TGTGCTAGTGCCCTTGGCGGGACAGGGGGCAACGAGCAGTACTTC
CDR3aa: CASALGGTGGNEQYF

abundance: .
j_gene: TRBJ2-5
d_gene: TRBD1
v_gene: TRBV19
CDR3nt: TGTGCCAGTAGCGTAGGGGACAGCCCAGACCAAGAGACCCAGTACTTC
CDR3aa: CASSVGDSPDQETQYF

abundance: .
j_gene: TRBJ2-3
d_gene: TRBD2
v_gene: TRBV10-3
CDR3nt: TGTGCCATCAGCGGGAGCGGGAGTACCTCCGGCGGCACAGATACGCAGTATTTT
CDR3aa: CAISGSGSTSGGTDTQYF

abundance: .
j_gene: TRBJ2-5
d_gene: TRBD1
v_gene: TRBV5-1
CDR3nt: TGCGCCAGCAGCGGGCAGGGGGCGTCCTTGGAGACCCAGTACTTC
CDR3aa: CASSGQGASLETQYF

abundance: .
j_gene: TRBJ1-5
d_gene: TRBD1
v_gene: TRBV5-6
CDR3nt: TGTGCCAGCAGTCCCCAGGGGGTGCATCAGCCCCAGCATTTT
CDR3aa: CASSPQGVHQPQHF

abundance: .
j_gene: TRBJ1-4
d_gene: .
v_gene: TRBV27
CDR3nt: TGTGCCAGCAGTCAGTATCAGGGTAATGAAAAACTGTTTTTT
CDR3aa: CASSQYQGNEKLFF

abundance: .
j_gene: TRBJ2-1
d_gene: .
v_gene: TRBV3-1/TRBV3-2
CDR3nt: TGTGCCAGCAGCCAAATATGGGGCCATGAGCAGTTCTTC
CDR3aa: CASSQIWGHEQFF

abundance: .
j_gene: TRBJ1-5
d_gene: .
v_gene: TRBV4-1
CDR3nt: TGCGCCAGCAGCCAAGCTCGACCGGGGGGTCAGCCCCAGCATTTT
CDR3aa: CASSQARPGGQPQHF

abundance: .
j_gene: TRBJ1-5
d_gene: .
v_gene: TRBV4-1
CDR3nt: TGCGCCAGCAGCCGTAGGGAGGGCAATCAGCCCCAGCATTTT
CDR3aa: CASSRREGNQPQHF

abundance: .
j_gene: TRBJ2-3
d_gene: TRBD2
v_gene: TRBV7-9
CDR3nt: TGTGCCAGCAGCTTAGCCAGCGGGAGGGGCACAGATACGCAGTATTTT
CDR3aa: CASSLASGRGTDTQYF

abundance: once
j_gene: TRBJ1-2
d_gene: .
v_gene: TRBV24-1
CDR3nt: TGTGCCACCAGCGACCCCACAGGCGACTATGGCTACACCTTC
CDR3aa: CATSDPTGDYGYTF

abundance: .
j_gene: TRBJ1-6
d_gene: .
v_gene: TRBV9
CDR3nt: TGTGCCAGCAGCGTAGCTCTAGTTTCTAATTCACCCCTCCACTTT
CDR3aa: CASSVALVSNSPLHF

abundance: .
j_gene: TRBJ2-7
d_gene: .
v_gene: TRBV5-7
CDR3nt: TGTGCCAGCAGCTTGGCCCAGGAGCAGTACTTC
CDR3aa: CASSLAQEQYF

abundance: .
j_gene: TRBJ2-1
d_gene: TRBD2
v_gene: TRBV2
CDR3nt: TGTGCCAGCAGCCCCCTAGCGGGAGGGCCGGGAGAGCAGTTCTTC
CDR3aa: CASSPLAGGPGEQFF

abundance: .
j_gene: TRBJ1-3
d_gene: .
v_gene: TRBV7-8
CDR3nt: TGTGCCAGCGGTCGGGTGAGCTCTGGAAACACCATATATTTT
CDR3aa: CASGRVSSGNTIYF

abundance: once
j_gene: TRBJ1-1
d_gene: .
v_gene: TRBV25-1
CDR3nt: TGTGCCAGCAGTGAATCCCCGGTCCGAGGGACTGAAGCTTTCTTT
CDR3aa: CASSESPVRGTEAFF

abundance: .
j_gene: TRBJ1-5
d_gene: .
v_gene: TRBV28
CDR3nt: TGTGCCAGCAGTTTAGGGGCGACTGACAATCAGCCCCAGCATTTT
CDR3aa: CASSLGATDNQPQHF

abundance: .
j_gene: TRBJ2-1
d_gene: TRBD1
v_gene: TRBV7-3
CDR3nt: TGTGCCAGCAGCCCCTTCGACAGGGGGATGGGTGAGCAGTTCTTC
CDR3aa: CASSPFDRGMGEQFF

abundance: once
j_gene: TRBJ2-1
d_gene: .
v_gene: TRBV7-2
CDR3nt: TGTGCCAGCAGCTTAGGACGGGGGTCAAGCTCCTACAATGAGCAGTTCTTC
CDR3aa: CASSLGRGSSSYNEQFF

abundance: .
j_gene: TRBJ2-5
d_gene: TRBD2
v_gene: TRBV3-1/TRBV3-2
CDR3nt: TGTGCCAGCAGCCAAGCGATAGCGGGGAACCAAGAGACCCAGTACTTC
CDR3aa: CASSQAIAGNQETQYF

abundance: .
j_gene: TRBJ2-4
d_gene: TRBD2
v_gene: TRBV11-3
CDR3nt: TGTGCCAGCAGCGAAACAACTAGCGGGGCTCAAAACATTCAGTACTTC
CDR3aa: CASSETTSGAQNIQYF

abundance: once
j_gene: TRBJ1-6
d_gene: .
v_gene: TRBV28
CDR3nt: TGTGCCACCGGCGGCGATATTTGGTCACCCCTCCACTTT
CDR3aa: CATGGDIWSPLHF